One sample yielded the 27 T cell receptor beta chains listed below, sequenced in a study of CD8+ T cells in alopecia areata. Investigators isolated RNA and reverse transcribed it into cDNA to act as the sequencing template. The repertoire was sequenced with immunoSEQ multiplex PCR; TCRdb's copy has only in-frame clones and lacks some. The sample lists some 210,000 clones; 50% to 70% were seen once. The sequences come from CD4+ T cells sorted from blood, collected at week 0. The receptor source for this set is a human donor with alopecia areata.

This clone was detected a few times. The V call is TRBV30, the J call TRBJ2-1; 13 nucleotides match TRBD2. From germline, CDR1 is GTSNPN and CDR2 SVGIG (reference sequence). The CDR3 has 18 residues. After removal of 0 bases from V and 6 bases from J, the junction contained 11 bases not matched to a gene. CDR3 nucleotide sequence: TGTGCCTGGAGTGTAAGGGGCGGACTAGCGGGAGTAGCCAATGAGCAGTTCTTC. Protein: CAWSVRGGLAGVANEQFF. Filled out from reference TRBV30 and TRBJ2-1, the complete variable domain reads SQTIHQWPATLVQPVGSPLSLECTVEGTSNPNLYWYRQAAGRGLQLLFYSVGIGQISSEVPQNLSASRPQDRQFILSSKKLLLSDSGFYLCAWSVRGGLAGVANEQFFGPGTRLTVL.

The sample holds a few counts of this clone. The sample carries other DNA sequences with the same CDR3. The chain joins TRBV30 to TRBJ2-3; D not resolved. The germline gives CDR1 GTSNPN, CDR2 SVGIG (reference sequence). V shed 0 bases and J shed 4 bases, with 2 bases lying between them. The CDR3 is 11 amino acids. CDR3 sequence: CAWSVSDTQYF. CDR3 in DNA: TGTGCCTGGAGTGTGTCAGATACGCAGTATTTT.

This clone was seen a single time. This sample also contains other DNA sequences that code for the same CDR3. V is TRBV30 and J is TRBJ2-3, with D hard to call. The germline V gene encodes CDR1 GTSNPN and CDR2 SVGIG (reference sequence). The CDR3 is 11 residues long. With 0 bases removed from V and 6 bases from J, the gap between germline ends came to 4 bases. CDR3 residues: CAWSVSDTQYF. For the CDR3, the DNA is TGTGCCTGGAGTGTCTCGGATACGCAGTATTTT.

The rearrangement joins TRBV7-9 to TRBJ1-2, with TRBD1 identical over 8 bases. The CDR3 consists of 12 residues. The J segment lost 7 bases and the V segment lost 5 bases, leaving 3 bases of the junction unmatched. Germline lookup yields CDR1 SEHNR and CDR2 FQNEAQ (reference sequence). DNA of the CDR3: TGTGCCAGCAGCCTACAGGGGGGTGGCTACACCTTC. Translated: CASSLQGGGYTF.

This clone was recorded many times. This rearrangement joins TRBV4-1 to TRBJ2-3; D possibly corresponds to TRBD2 (6 bases). The V end lost 6 bases, the J end lost 6 bases, and 10 bases lay between the germline ends. This CDR3 has 12 residues. In germline, CDR1 is MGHRA, CDR2 YSYEKL. As DNA, the CDR3 is TGCGCCAGCAGTGGGAGGTGGGATACGCAGTATTTT. Translating gives CASSGRWDTQYF.

The rearrangement uses TRBV4-1 and TRBJ2-7, with D perhaps matching TRBD1 (5 bases). Germline CDR1 MGHRA, CDR2 YSYEKL. The CDR3 length is 17 residues. Between the trimmed V and J ends, which lost 1 base and 0 bases, there was a span of 16 bases. The CDR3 loop reads CASSQVDMGLSSYEQYF. CDR3 DNA sequence: TGCGCCAGCAGCCAAGTGGACATGGGCCTAAGCTCCTACGAGCAGTACTTC.

In its sample, this clone was seen a few times. The V call is TRBV4-1, the J call TRBJ2-3; 13 nucleotides match TRBD2. This CDR3 region has 17 residues. With V trimmed by 3 bases and J by 3 bases, 6 bases remained unmatched. Germline loops: CDR1 MGHRA, CDR2 YSYEKL. CDR3 sequence (DNA): TGCGCCAGCAGCCACGGACTAGCGGGAGTTCGGACAGATACGCAGTATTTT. Amino acid sequence: CASSHGLAGVRTDTQYF.

The chain carries TRBV29-1 and TRBJ1-2; D is possibly TRBD1 (5 bases). Between the trimmed V and J ends, which lost 0 bases and 4 bases, there was a span of 15 bases. CDR3 length: 15 amino acids. CDR1 and CDR2 (germline): SQVTM, ANQGSEA. The CDR3 loop is CSVEERDSEGYGYTF. CDR3 bases: TGCAGCGTTGAAGAACGGGACTCCGAGGGCTATGGCTACACCTTC. Supplemented by reference TRBV29-1 and TRBJ1-2, the full variable domain reads SAVISQKPSRDICQRGTSLTIQCQVDSQVTMMFWYRQQPGQSLTLIATANQGSEATYESGFVIDKFPISRPNLTFSTLTVSNMSPEDSSIYLCSVEERDSEGYGYTFGSGTRLTVV.

The V gene is TRBV30, the J gene TRBJ1-1; D gene unclear. This CDR3 region has 14 residues. The germline CDR1 and CDR2 sequences are GTSNPN and SVGIG (reference sequence). V gave up 0 bases and J gave up 1 base, with 9 bases separating them. CDR3 nucleotides: TGTGCCTGGAGTGTACACAGTACGAACACTGAAGCTTTCTTT. It yields the protein CAWSVHSTNTEAFF.

A few counts support this clone. The chain is built from TRBV30 and TRBJ1-4, with unresolved D. Germline V gives CDR1 GTSNPN, CDR2 SVGIG (reference sequence). The CDR3 contains 14 residues. V gave up 4 bases and J gave up 8 bases, with 17 bases separating them. CDR3 sequence reads: CAWTSGGNAEKLFF. In nucleotides, the CDR3 is TGTGCCTGGACATCCGGAGGCAACGCCGAAAAACTGTTTTTT.

This chain connects TRBV5-1 to TRBJ2-2; D remains unclear. V was clipped by 5 bases and J by 7 bases, with 9 bases between them. This CDR3 has 12 residues. The germline V gene has CDR1 SGHRS and CDR2 YFSETQ. For the CDR3, the DNA is TGCGCCAGCAGGTTGACTCTCGGGGAGCTGTTTTTT. Its protein product is CASRLTLGELFF.

Of note for this clone: The sample has other DNA sequences that encode this CDR3 too. The chain carries TRBV14 and TRBJ1-3; the D is unclear. Trimming shortened V by 1 base and J by 4 bases, and 5 bases separated the two germline ends. The CDR3 consists of 13 residues. Per the germline V gene, CDR1 is SGHDN and CDR2 is FVKESK. This chain's CDR3 is CASSQVRGNTIYF. CDR3 nucleotide sequence: TGTGCCAGCAGCCAAGTGCGGGGAAACACCATATATTTT. The full variable domain, in which reference TRBV14 and TRBJ1-3 provide the parts outside the CDR3, is EAGVTQFPSHSVIEKGQTVTLRCDPISGHDNLYWYRRVMGKEIKFLLHFVKESKQDESGMPNNRFLAERTGGTYSTLKVQPAELEDSGVYFCASSQVRGNTIYFGEGSWLTVV.

The chain combines TRBV27 with TRBJ2-3; D is uncertain. Looked up from germline, CDR1 is MNHEY and CDR2 is SMNVEV (reference sequence). CDR3 size: 16 residues. V lost 2 bases to trimming and J lost 0 bases, with 12 bases between them. CDR3 nucleotides: TGTGCCAGCAGTTTACGAACAAGGTCTAGCACAGATACGCAGTATTTT. It specifies CASSLRTRSSTDTQYF.

The chain joins TRBV9 to TRBJ1-1; unclear D gene. With 0 bases removed from V and 5 bases from J, the gap between germline ends came to 17 bases. This CDR3 contains 16 residues. Germline V lookup: CDR1 SGDLS, CDR2 YYNGEE. CDR3 in amino acids: CASSVEYSGRRTEAFF. In nucleotides, the CDR3 is TGTGCCAGCAGCGTAGAATACAGCGGGAGAAGGACTGAAGCTTTCTTT.

The rearrangement links TRBV7-2 to TRBJ1-5, with D hard to call. This CDR3 spans 12 amino acids. Germline V gene data show CDR1 as SGHTA and CDR2 as FQGNSA. V lost 3 bases to trimming and J lost 5 bases, with 5 bases between them. CDR3 amino acids: CASSLGHQPQHF. The DNA for the CDR3 is TGTGCCAGCAGCTTGGGTCATCAGCCCCAGCATTTT.

V and J are TRBV5-1 and TRBJ1-6; tentatively, D is TRBD1 (5 bases). This CDR3 has 16 residues. Deletions cut 5 bases from V and 5 bases from J, with 17 bases between. Germline V gene data show CDR1 as SGHRS and CDR2 as YFSETQ. The CDR3 loop reads CASSRQTGADNSPLHF. The CDR3 DNA follows: TGCGCCAGCAGTCGACAAACCGGGGCGGATAATTCACCCCTCCACTTT.

This clone was recorded only once. V is TRBV30 and J is TRBJ2-1; unclear D gene. The V gene lost 6 bases and the J gene lost 5 bases, with 8 bases spanning the gap. Germline V lookup: CDR1 GTSNPN, CDR2 SVGIG (reference sequence). CDR3 size: 11 residues. CDR3 protein: CACRRNNEQFF. The CDR3 DNA is TGTGCCTGCCGACGGAACAATGAGCAGTTCTTC.

V usage is TRBV5-1 and J usage is TRBJ1-1; 7 bases match TRBD1. The CDR3 extends over 16 amino acids. Germline V CDR1 and CDR2: SGHRS, YFSETQ. Germline trimming cut 4 bases from V and 3 bases from J; bases unmatched to any gene: 12. The CDR3 nucleotides read TGCGCCAGCAGCCGGAACCGGGACAGTTACGACACTGAAGCTTTCTTT. This sequence encodes CASSRNRDSYDTEAFF.

The genes are TRBV29-1 and TRBJ2-4, with D possibly being TRBD2 (6 bases). The CDR3 runs to 14 residues. The V gene lost 6 bases and the J gene lost 1 base, with 13 bases spanning the gap. Germline-derived CDR1 and CDR2 are SQVTM and ANQGSEA. This CDR3 is CSVRGQVAKNIQYF. CDR3 nucleotides: TGCAGCGTGCGGGGCCAGGTGGCCAAAAACATTCAGTACTTC. The full variable domain, completed using reference TRBV29-1 and TRBJ2-4, is SAVISQKPSRDICQRGTSLTIQCQVDSQVTMMFWYRQQPGQSLTLIATANQGSEATYESGFVIDKFPISRPNLTFSTLTVSNMSPEDSSIYLCSVRGQVAKNIQYFGAGTRLSVL.

This clone was observed a few times. CDR3 sequence reads: CASSEGQLNTGELFF. For the CDR3, the DNA is TGCGCCAGCAGCGAAGGACAGTTGAACACCGGGGAGCTGTTTTTT. J is TRBJ2-2 and V is TRBV5-1; possible D gene TRBD1, 6 bases. Trimming took 4 bases from V and 1 from J, leaving 11 bases between them. This CDR3 has 15 residues. From germline, CDR1 is SGHRS and CDR2 YFSETQ.

The V gene is TRBV5-6, the J gene TRBJ2-5; TRBD2 matches 15 bases. The trim removed 2 bases at V and 5 bases at J, leaving 4 bases unmatched. CDR1 is SGHDT, CDR2 YYEEEE, per germline. CDR3 length: 16 residues. CDR3 sequence (DNA): TGTGCCAGCAGCTTTGTCGGACTAGCGGGAGGGGAGACCCAGTACTTC. Residues: CASSFVGLAGGETQYF.

The chain links TRBV4-2 to TRBJ2-7, with TRBD2 matching over 16 bases. In germline, CDR1 is LGHNA, CDR2 YNFKEQ. V trimming: 3 bases; J trimming: 6 bases; junction bases outside the gene matches: 2. The CDR3 sequence is 15 residues long. The CDR3 loop reads CASSQGLAGGIEQYF. The DNA for the CDR3 is TGTGCCAGCAGCCAGGGACTAGCGGGGGGGATCGAGCAGTACTTC.

DNA of the CDR3: TGTGCCAGCAGCTTAGAGCCAGCGGGGAGTACGCAGTATTTT. It encodes CASSLEPAGSTQYF. The chain links TRBV7-2 to TRBJ2-3; 7 bases fit TRBD2. With 1 base clipped from V and 8 bases from J, the junction kept 6 bases outside the gene matches. The CDR3 consists of 14 residues. CDR1 and CDR2 from the germline V gene are SGHTA and FQGNSA.

This clone was seen more than once but under ten times. The chain uses TRBV29-1 and TRBJ2-1; 11 nucleotides agree with TRBD1. Germline V gene sequence: CDR1 SQVTM, CDR2 ANQGSEA. The CDR3 is 14 amino acids. V was clipped by 4 bases and J by 4 bases; unmatched bases: 3. CDR3 sequence reads: CSVGRDRGYNEQFF. CDR3 DNA sequence: TGCAGCGTTGGGCGGGACAGGGGGTACAATGAGCAGTTCTTC.

This clone was recorded once. The rearrangement joins TRBV6-5 to TRBJ2-1; D tentatively fits TRBD1 or TRBD2 (5 bases each). The CDR3 runs to 13 residues. Germline CDR1 and CDR2: MNHEY and SVGAGI. Deletions cut 2 bases from V and 9 bases from J, with 11 bases between. CDR3 in DNA: TGTGCCAGCAGTTACGACGGGGCATCTGAGCAGTTCTTC. Translating it yields CASSYDGASEQFF.

The V and J genes are TRBV6-5 and TRBJ1-2; D possibly corresponds to TRBD1 (5 bases). CDR3 length: 15 amino acids. Germline CDR1 MNHEY, CDR2 SVGAGI. V lost 0 bases and J lost 5, with 13 bases in between. CDR3 in amino acids: CASSYSIPGTYGYTF. The CDR3 coding sequence is TGTGCCAGCAGTTACTCGATACCAGGGACGTATGGCTACACCTTC.

The rearrangement uses TRBV29-1 and TRBJ1-3, with D unclear. CDR3 length equals 14 residues. Germline V gene sequence: CDR1 SQVTM, CDR2 ANQGSEA. V was clipped by 5 bases and J by 0 bases, with 11 bases between them. CDR3 protein: CSVREQYSGNTIYF. The CDR3 DNA reads as TGCAGCGTTCGTGAGCAGTACTCTGGAAACACCATATATTTT.